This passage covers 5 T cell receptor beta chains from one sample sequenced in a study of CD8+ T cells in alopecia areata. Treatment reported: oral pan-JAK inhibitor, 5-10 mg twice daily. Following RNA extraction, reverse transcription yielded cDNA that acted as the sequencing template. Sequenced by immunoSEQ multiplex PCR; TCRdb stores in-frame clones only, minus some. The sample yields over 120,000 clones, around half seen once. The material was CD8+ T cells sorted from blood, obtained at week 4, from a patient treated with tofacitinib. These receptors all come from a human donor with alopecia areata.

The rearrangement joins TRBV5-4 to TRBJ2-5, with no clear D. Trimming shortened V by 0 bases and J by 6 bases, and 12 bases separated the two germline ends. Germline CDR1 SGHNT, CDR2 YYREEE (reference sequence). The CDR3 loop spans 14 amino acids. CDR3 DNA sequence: TGTGCCAGCAGCTTGGCCGGTTACAGACAGACCCAGTACTTC. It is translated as CASSLAGYRQTQYF.

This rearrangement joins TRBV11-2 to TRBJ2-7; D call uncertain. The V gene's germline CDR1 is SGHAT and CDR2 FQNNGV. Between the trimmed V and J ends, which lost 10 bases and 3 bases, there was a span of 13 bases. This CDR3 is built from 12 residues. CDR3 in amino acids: CATSLGSYEQYF. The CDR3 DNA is TGTGCCACCTCCCTGGGTAGCTACGAGCAGTACTTC.

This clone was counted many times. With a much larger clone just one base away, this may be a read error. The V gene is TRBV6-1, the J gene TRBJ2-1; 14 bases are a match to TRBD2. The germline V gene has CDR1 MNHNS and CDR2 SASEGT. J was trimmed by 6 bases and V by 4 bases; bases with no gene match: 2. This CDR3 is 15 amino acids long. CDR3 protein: CASSATSGGANEQFF. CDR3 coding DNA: TGTGCCAGCAGTGCGACTAGCGGGGGGGCCAATGAGCAGTTCTTC.

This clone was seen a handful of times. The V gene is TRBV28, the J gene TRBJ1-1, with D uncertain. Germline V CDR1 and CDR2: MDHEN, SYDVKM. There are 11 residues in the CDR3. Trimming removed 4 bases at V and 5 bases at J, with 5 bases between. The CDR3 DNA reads TGTGCCAGCAGTTGGTATACTGAAGCTTTCTTT. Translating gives CASSWYTEAFF.

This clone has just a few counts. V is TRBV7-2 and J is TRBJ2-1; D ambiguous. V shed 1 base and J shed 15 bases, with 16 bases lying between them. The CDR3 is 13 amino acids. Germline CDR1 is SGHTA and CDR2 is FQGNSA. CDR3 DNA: TGTGCCAGCAGCTTAGATCTGCGCGTTGTGGGGTTCTTC. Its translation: CASSLDLRVVGFF.